Below, 15 T cell receptor beta chains from the same sample are listed, as sequenced in a study of early T cells in non-severe SARS-CoV-2 infection (dated by TCRdb to the early 2020s). Library preparation was by 5' RACE. For sequencing, a NextSeq 500 was employed. TCRdb reprocessing: public reads trimmed at Q25 with fastp, clones called with MiXCR, in-frame beta chains kept. Each record represents a unique CDR3 protein, reported with the most common genes and DNA among its rows. Across this sample there are 70,000 to 95,000 distinct CDR3 sequences, with roughly 15% seen only once. Jointly, the top ten make up under 0.75% of the sample. The sequencing sample was made of whole blood. The source is an adult who was a healthcare worker with PCR-confirmed SARS-CoV-2 infection or an uninfected control (not recorded which).

The chain is built from TRBV9 and TRBJ1-4, with no clear D. Trimming removed 0 bases from V and 7 bases from J, with 13 bases in between. CDR3 length: 15 residues. Germline V lookup: CDR1 SGDLS, CDR2 YYNGEE. CDR3 loop: CASSVDGVPGEKLFF. The CDR3 coding sequence is TGTGCCAGCAGCGTAGACGGGGTCCCGGGTGAAAAACTGTTTTTT.

This chain joins TRBV9 and TRBJ2-2, with D tentatively TRBD1 (6 bases). Trimming cost V 2 bases and J 0 bases, with 14 bases left between them. CDR1 is SGDLS, CDR2 YYNGEE, per germline. This CDR3 region has 17 residues. The DNA for the CDR3 is TGTGCCAGCAGCGTTAGGACAGCCTTAACGAACACCGGGGAGCTGTTTTTT. It is translated as CASSVRTALTNTGELFF.

J is TRBJ2-3 and V is TRBV12-3 or TRBV12-4; 12 bases fit TRBD2. V dropped 4 bases and J dropped 8; count of bases not matched to a gene: 4. This CDR3 region has 14 residues. The CDR3 sequence is CASSSMTSGGTQYF. The CDR3 DNA reads TGTGCCAGCAGTTCCATGACTAGCGGGGGTACGCAGTATTTT.

This clonotype was found many times. The chain recombines TRBV7-2 with TRBJ2-3, with 9 nucleotides matching TRBD2. This CDR3 spans 16 amino acids. The V gene's germline CDR1 is SGHTA and CDR2 FQGNSA. J gave up 5 bases and V 5 bases, and 11 bases lay outside the gene matches. The CDR3 bases are TGTGCCAGCAGCCCGACGTCCGTGCGGGGGGGAGATACGCAGTATTTT. The encoded protein is CASSPTSVRGGDTQYF.

This clonotype was seen a single time. A read error may produce the germline difference seen at one junction end. The chain joins TRBV7-3 to TRBJ2-2; D tentatively reads TRBD1 or TRBD2 (5 bases each). The CDR3 totals 15 residues. Germline assignment: CDR1 SGHTA and CDR2 FQGTGA. DNA of the CDR3: TGTGTCAGCAGCGCATCAGGGAGACACACCGGGGAGCTGTTTTTT. Protein product: CVSSASGRHTGELFF.

The genes are TRBV5-6 and TRBJ2-4; 7 bases are a match to TRBD2. The trim removed 2 bases at V and 10 bases at J, leaving 12 bases unmatched. Germline CDR1 SGHDT, CDR2 YYEEEE. The CDR3 contains 15 residues. The CDR3 here is CASSFWGGGRVIQYF. CDR3 coding DNA: TGTGCCAGCAGCTTTTGGGGCGGGGGTCGAGTAATTCAGTACTTC.

The chain combines TRBV7-9 with TRBJ1-2; D not certain. Trimming removed 1 base from V and 5 bases from J, with 5 bases in between. The CDR3 runs 12 residues. CDR1 is SEHNR and CDR2 is FQNEAQ in the germline V gene (reference sequence). In nucleotides, the CDR3 is TGTGCCAGCAGCTTAGATATATATGGCTACACCTTC. Translation: CASSLDIYGYTF. Drawing the rest from reference TRBV7-9 and TRBJ1-2, the complete variable domain is DTGVSQNPRHKITKRGQNVTFRCDPISEHNRLYWYRQTLGQGPEFLTYFQNEAQLEKSRLLSDRFSAERPKGSFSTLEIQRTEQGDSAMYLCASSLDIYGYTFGSGTRLTVV.

This clonotype occurred many times. J is TRBJ2-5 and V is TRBV2; 7 nucleotides agree with TRBD2. Trimming cost V 9 bases and J 3 bases; bases outside gene matches: 13. In germline, CDR1 is SNHLY, CDR2 FYNNEI. The CDR3 extends over 15 amino acids. Written as DNA, the CDR3 is TGTGCCAGACAATCGCTTCGGGACTACAAAGAGACCCAGTACTTC. Translated: CARQSLRDYKETQYF.

The chain is built from TRBV3-1 and TRBJ1-2; D is unclear. Trimming shortened V by 4 bases and J by 4 bases, and 13 bases separated the two germline ends. CDR1 and CDR2 (germline): LGHDT, YNNKEL (reference sequence). The CDR3 length is 14 residues. DNA for the CDR3: TGTGCCAGCAGCCGCCGACTGGACTTCTATGGCTACACCTTC. The encoded protein is CASSRRLDFYGYTF.

This clonotype was seen at least ten times. V and J are TRBV11-2 and TRBJ2-1; D unclear. The CDR3 consists of 11 residues. Trimming removed 6 bases from V and 9 bases from J, with 9 bases in between. Germline CDR1 and CDR2: SGHAT and FQNNGV. CDR3 coding DNA: TGTGCCAGCAGTACTACGGGTGAGCAGTTCTTC. Protein sequence: CASSTTGEQFF.

This clonotype occurred a few times. The V gene is TRBV5-1, the J gene TRBJ2-5, with a possible D match to TRBD2 (6 bases). CDR3 length: 13 amino acids. The V end lost 1 base, the J end lost 3 bases, and 7 bases lay between the germline ends. From germline, CDR1 is SGHRS and CDR2 YFSETQ. The CDR3 is CASSLRREETQYF. CDR3 sequence (DNA): TGCGCCAGCAGCTTGAGGAGGGAAGAGACCCAGTACTTC.

This clonotype has only a few counts. This CDR3 is CAWRRGGVLDTEAFF. CDR3 DNA sequence: TGTGCCTGGAGACGTGGTGGGGTTCTGGACACTGAAGCTTTCTTT. This chain links TRBV30 with TRBJ1-1; no clear D gene. The CDR3 consists of 15 residues. Germline V CDR1 and CDR2: GTSNPN, SVGIG (reference sequence). Trimming stripped 3 bases from V and 3 bases from J, with 17 bases between. Together with reference TRBV30 and TRBJ1-1, the CDR3 gives the full variable domain: SQTIHQWPATLVQPVGSPLSLECTVEGTSNPNLYWYRQAAGRGLQLLFYSVGIGQISSEVPQNLSASRPQDRQFILSSKKLLLSDSGFYLCAWRRGGVLDTEAFFGQGTRLTVV.

The chain couples TRBV12-3 or TRBV12-4 to TRBJ1-1, with unresolved D. The CDR3 consists of 13 residues. The V end lost 3 bases, the J end lost 6 bases, and 11 bases lay between the germline ends. CDR3 sequence (DNA): TGTGCCAGCAGTTTGACCCGGAGGTCTGAAGCTTTCTTT. It codes for CASSLTRRSEAFF.

V and J are TRBV7-9 and TRBJ2-1, with D tentatively TRBD1 or TRBD2 (5 bases each). The germline CDR1 and CDR2 sequences are SEHNR and FQNEAQ (reference sequence). The CDR3 consists of 16 residues. V was pared by 7 bases and J by 5 bases, with 21 bases between. CDR3 sequence reads: CASIATLRDGNNEQFF. CDR3 bases: TGTGCCAGCATCGCCACACTCCGGGACGGGAACAATGAGCAGTTCTTC.

Here the CDR3 DNA reads TGCGCCAGCAGCATTGACAGGGGGTTTTACGAGCAGTACGTC. As protein: CASSIDRGFYEQYV. The gene calls are TRBV5-1 and TRBJ2-7; TRBD1 agrees at 9 bases. The CDR3 has 14 amino acids. After removal of 4 bases from V and 4 bases from J, the junction contained 6 bases not matched to a gene. CDR1 is SGHRS and CDR2 is YFSETQ in the germline V gene.